This passage covers 21 T cell receptor beta chains from one sample sequenced in a study of blood T cell repertoires in COVID-19. The protocol was immunoSEQ multiplex PCR, while the TCRdb copy is restricted to in-frame clones and leaves out a portion. Seen here are 160,000 or so clones, over 75% observed once, and the top ten hold approximately 15%. Sequenced sample: peripheral blood. These receptors came from a woman aged 40 to 49 with acute or convalescent COVID-19.

The rearrangement uses TRBV9 and TRBJ2-2, with 10 bases matching TRBD2. After removal of 8 bases from V and 3 bases from J, the junction contained 4 bases not matched to a gene. This CDR3 contains 14 residues. CDR1 is SGDLS and CDR2 is YYNGEE in the germline V gene. CDR3 coding DNA: TGTGCCAGTAAGCGGGGGGGCGACACCGGGGAGCTGTTTTTT. It translates to CASKRGGDTGELFF.

The rearrangement uses TRBV21-1 and TRBJ2-4; the table's D call TRBD1 went unverified against the DNA. TRBV21-1 is deemed a pseudogene. CDR3 length equals 17 residues. CDR3 DNA sequence: TGTGCCTGTAAGGGGACAGTCGCTATTATAGCCAAAAACATTCAGTACTTC. The encoded protein is CACKGTVAIIAKNIQYF.

The V gene is TRBV7-2, the J gene TRBJ2-7; 10 bases match TRBD2. In germline, CDR1 is SGHTA, CDR2 FQGNSA. The CDR3 runs 16 residues. The J segment lost 1 base and the V segment lost 7 bases, leaving 10 bases of the junction unmatched. CDR3 nucleotide sequence: TGTGCCAGCACCCTATCCGGGACTAGCGCGTCCTACGAGCAGTACTTC. Translation gives CASTLSGTSASYEQYF.

This chain links TRBV15 with TRBJ2-6; D gene unclear. This CDR3 is built from 15 residues. Deletions cut 1 base from V and 0 bases from J, with 4 bases between. Germline V gene sequence: CDR1 LNHNV, CDR2 YYDKDF (reference sequence). The CDR3 here is CATSRAVSGANVLTF. CDR3 sequence (DNA): TGTGCCACCAGCAGAGCCGTCTCTGGGGCCAACGTCCTGACTTTC.

The chain joins TRBV5-1 to TRBJ1-1; possible D gene TRBD1, 6 bases. Germline V gene sequence: CDR1 SGHRS, CDR2 YFSETQ. This CDR3 has 15 residues. The V end lost 0 bases, the J end lost 5 bases, and 14 bases lay between the germline ends. The CDR3 bases are TGCGCCAGCAGCTTGGGTGACAGGTCGGGTACTGAAGCTTTCTTT. Its translation is CASSLGDRSGTEAFF.

Only one count was recorded for this clone. The chain has TRBV7-8 and TRBJ1-4; 9 bases map to TRBD1. Losses at the gene ends were 4 bases for V and 7 bases for J; bases not matched to a gene: 7. This CDR3 has 15 amino acids. In germline, CDR1 is SGHVS, CDR2 FQNEAQ. Written as DNA, the CDR3 is TGTGCCAGCAGCTCGTTCCGGACAGGGGTTGAAAAACTGTTTTTT. It yields the protein CASSSFRTGVEKLFF.

The chain links TRBV9 to TRBJ1-3; the D gene is possibly TRBD1 (6 bases). CDR1 is SGDLS and CDR2 is YYNGEE in the germline V gene. V was pared by 1 base and J by 8 bases, with 7 bases between. This CDR3 is built from 12 residues. The CDR3 sequence is CASSVSGDTIYF. In DNA form, the CDR3 reads TGTGCCAGCAGCGTATCAGGGGACACCATATATTTT.

The V call is TRBV18, the J call TRBJ2-7; D may be TRBD2 (6 bases). Trimming took off 3 bases at V and 0 bases at J, with 9 bases between the two ends. CDR3 length: 14 residues. CDR1 is KGHSH, CDR2 LQKENI, per germline. DNA for the CDR3: TGTGCCAGCTCACCTGGAGGGAGCTCCTACGAGCAGTACTTC. The encoded protein is CASSPGGSSYEQYF. The full variable domain, with the rest looked up from reference TRBV18 and TRBJ2-7, is NAGVMQNPRHLVRRRGQEARLRCSPMKGHSHVYWYRQLPEEGLKFMVYLQKENIIDESGMPKERFSAEFPKEGPSILRIQQVVRGDSAAYFCASSPGGSSYEQYFGPGTRLTVT.

The chain links TRBV29-1 to TRBJ1-2, with 7 bases that match TRBD1. This CDR3 spans 14 amino acids. Germline lookup yields CDR1 SQVTM and CDR2 ANQGSEA. J lost 4 bases, V lost 5 bases, and 10 bases had no gene match. In nucleotides, the CDR3 is TGCAGCGTTATAACCAGGGGGTCGAGCTATGGCTACACCTTC. It yields the protein CSVITRGSSYGYTF.

The V and J genes are TRBV27 and TRBJ2-7; 8 nucleotides align to TRBD1. The V gene end was trimmed by 6 bases and the J gene end by 2 bases; junction bases not matched to a gene: 6. The germline V gene has CDR1 MNHEY and CDR2 SMNVEV (reference sequence). The CDR3 covers 14 residues. CDR3 amino acids: CASRRQGTTYEQYF. CDR3 nucleotides: TGTGCCAGCAGAAGACAGGGGACGACCTACGAGCAGTACTTC.

V usage is TRBV3-1 (or the pseudogene TRBV3-2) and J usage is TRBJ1-1; D not resolved. This CDR3 contains 15 residues. Trimming cost V 3 bases and J 5 bases, with 16 bases left between them. In germline, CDR1 is LGHDT, CDR2 YNNKEL (reference sequence). The CDR3 reads CASSHGTGEGTEAFF. As DNA, the CDR3 is TGTGCCAGCAGCCACGGAACGGGAGAAGGAACTGAAGCTTTCTTT.

This chain uses TRBV7-8 with TRBJ2-7, with a weak D call TRBD1 (6 bases). Germline CDR1 and CDR2: SGHVS and FQNEAQ. The V end was cut by 4 bases, the J end by 6 bases, with 13 bases between. The CDR3 is 13 residues long. The CDR3 spells CASSSSGVGEQYF. CDR3 nucleotides: TGTGCCAGCAGCTCGTCAGGGGTAGGCGAGCAGTACTTC.

The rearrangement joins TRBV30 to TRBJ1-5; 12 bases line up with TRBD1. Germline V gene sequence: CDR1 GTSNPN, CDR2 SVGIG (reference sequence). V was clipped by 3 bases and J by 6 bases; unmatched bases: 6. The CDR3 length is 15 residues. CDR3 loop: CAWSEGTGGAQPQHF. Here the CDR3 DNA reads TGTGCCTGGAGCGAAGGGACAGGGGGCGCTCAGCCCCAGCATTTT.

J is TRBJ1-1 and V is TRBV15; TRBD1 matches 7 bases. J lost 10 bases, V lost 5 bases, and 10 bases had no gene match. Germline CDR1 reads LNHNV; CDR2 reads YYDKDF (reference sequence). The CDR3 loop spans 13 amino acids. The CDR3 coding sequence is TGTGCCACCAGCCCTGGCAGGGGGGTGAGAGCTTTCTTT. Translating gives CATSPGRGVRAFF.

Here the CDR3 DNA reads TGTGCCAGCAGTTACCTGGGACAGGGTAATTCACCCCTCCACTTT. It specifies CASSYLGQGNSPLHF. This chain links TRBV6-5 with TRBJ1-6, with 9 bases identical to TRBD1. Trimming cost V 2 bases and J 6 bases; bases outside gene matches: 2. CDR3 length: 15 residues. CDR1 is MNHEY and CDR2 is SVGAGI in the germline V gene.

This clone is a singleton in its sample. The rearrangement links TRBV5-5 to TRBJ2-2, with a tentative D call TRBD2 (7 bases). The germline V gene has CDR1 SGHKS and CDR2 YYEKEE (reference sequence). With 2 bases removed from V and 6 bases from J, the gap between germline ends came to 20 bases. This CDR3 contains 17 residues. The CDR3 reads CASSFRGAVLTAGELFF. CDR3 bases: TGTGCCAGCAGCTTTCGGGGGGCGGTGCTGACAGCCGGGGAGCTGTTTTTT.

The chain has TRBV29-1 and TRBJ2-7; D might be TRBD2 (5 bases). Trimming took 7 bases from V and 0 from J, leaving 13 bases between them. CDR3 length: 13 residues. Germline V CDR1 and CDR2: SQVTM, ANQGSEA. The chain's CDR3 is CSATRDNSYEQYF. CDR3 coding DNA: TGCAGCGCTACCCGGGATAACTCCTACGAGCAGTACTTC.

The genes are TRBV30 and TRBJ2-5; D remains unclear. The CDR3 is 13 residues long. Trimming took off 1 base at V and 2 bases at J, with 8 bases between the two ends. Germline V lookup: CDR1 GTSNPN, CDR2 SVGIG (reference sequence). In nucleotides, the CDR3 is TGTGCCTGGAGTGGACTCGGACAAGAGACCCAGTACTTC. Translated: CAWSGLGQETQYF.

V and J are TRBV9 and TRBJ2-1, with 11 bases lining up with TRBD2. From germline, CDR1 is SGDLS and CDR2 YYNGEE. The CDR3 loop spans 15 amino acids. After removal of 3 bases from V and 7 bases from J, the junction contained 6 bases not matched to a gene. The CDR3 loop reads CASSGGTSGGNEQFF. The CDR3 DNA is TGTGCCAGCAGCGGGGGTACTAGCGGGGGAAATGAGCAGTTCTTC.

The V call is TRBV11-2, the J call TRBJ1-6; 8 nucleotides match TRBD1. Germline V gene sequence: CDR1 SGHAT, CDR2 FQNNGV. V lost 4 bases, J lost 4 bases, and 6 bases stayed unmatched. The CDR3 loop spans 16 amino acids. In nucleotides, the CDR3 is TGTGCCAGCAGCTCCCCGGACAGGGCATATAATTCACCCCTCCACTTT. Protein product: CASSSPDRAYNSPLHF.

The chain couples TRBV27 to TRBJ1-5; TRBD1 matches 8 bases. CDR3 length equals 16 residues. The germline V gene encodes CDR1 MNHEY and CDR2 SMNVEV (reference sequence). V shed 7 bases and J 2 bases; nucleotides not matched to a gene: 10. DNA of the CDR3: TGTGCCAGCACACCAAGAGGACAGGGCCGCAATCAGCCCCAGCATTTT. It specifies CASTPRGQGRNQPQHF.